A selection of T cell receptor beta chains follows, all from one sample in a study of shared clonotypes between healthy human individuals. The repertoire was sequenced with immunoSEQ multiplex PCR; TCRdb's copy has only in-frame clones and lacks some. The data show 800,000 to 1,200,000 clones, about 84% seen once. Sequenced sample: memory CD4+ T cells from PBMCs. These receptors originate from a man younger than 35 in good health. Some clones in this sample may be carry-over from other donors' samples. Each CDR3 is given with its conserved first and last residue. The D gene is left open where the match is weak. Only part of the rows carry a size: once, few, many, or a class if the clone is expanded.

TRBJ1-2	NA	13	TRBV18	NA	CASAATGNGGYTF
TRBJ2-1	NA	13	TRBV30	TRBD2	CASGRLAGNEQFF
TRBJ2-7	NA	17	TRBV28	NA	CASSQPGGNTGLGEQYF
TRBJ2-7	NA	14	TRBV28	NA	CASRRGLGAYEQYF
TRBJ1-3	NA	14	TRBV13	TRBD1	CASSLRDSRNTIYF
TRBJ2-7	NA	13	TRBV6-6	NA	CASSPGTRYEQYF
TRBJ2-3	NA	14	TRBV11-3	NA	CASSLSRYTDTQYF
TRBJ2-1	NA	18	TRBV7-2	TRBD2	CASSLNSRLASEYNEQFF
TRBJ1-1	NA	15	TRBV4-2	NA	CASSQEAGFGTEAFF
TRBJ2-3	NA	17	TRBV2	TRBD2	CATPEGASGRRTDTQYF
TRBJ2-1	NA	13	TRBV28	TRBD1	CASRQGGITGQFF
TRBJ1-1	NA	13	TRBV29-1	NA	CSVGFGSNTEAFF
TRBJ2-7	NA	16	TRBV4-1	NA	CASSQEGGAFSYEQYF
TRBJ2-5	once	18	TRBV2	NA	CASSGAGRGYLREETQYF
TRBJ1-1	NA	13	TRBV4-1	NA	CASSQDRGTEAFF
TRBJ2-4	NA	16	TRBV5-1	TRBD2	CASSLALAVGADIQYF
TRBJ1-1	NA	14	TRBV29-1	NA	CSARPSGRLSSAFF
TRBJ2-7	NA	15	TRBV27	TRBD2	CASTSLGGLSYEQYF
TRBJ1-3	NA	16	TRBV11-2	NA	CASSLGSDPSGNTIYF
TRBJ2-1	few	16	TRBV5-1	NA	CASSPPSAGPLNEQFF
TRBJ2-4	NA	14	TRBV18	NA	CASSPPTDPNIQYF
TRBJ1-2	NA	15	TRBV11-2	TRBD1	CASSLTGQGDYGYTF
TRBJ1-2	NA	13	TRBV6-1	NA	CASSEVVGNGYTF
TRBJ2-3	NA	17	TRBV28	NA	CASSSPSGGPRTDTQYF
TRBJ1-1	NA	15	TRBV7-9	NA	CASSSFRGIGTEAFF
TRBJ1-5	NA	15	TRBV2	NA	CASTPPPWGNQPQHF
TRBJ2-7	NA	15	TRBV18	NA	CASSPSGTASYEQYF
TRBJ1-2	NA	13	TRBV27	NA	CASSLAGNYGYTF
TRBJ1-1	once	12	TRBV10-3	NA	CAISQQGVEAFF
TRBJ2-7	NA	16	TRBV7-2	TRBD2	CASSSGGLGSSYEQYF
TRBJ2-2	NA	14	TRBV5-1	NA	CASSWPSETGELFF
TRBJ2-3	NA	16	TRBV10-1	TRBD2	CASSDLAGGPTDTQYF
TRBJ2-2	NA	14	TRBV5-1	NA	CASSFSPETGELFF
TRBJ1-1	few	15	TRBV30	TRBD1	CAWSRTGGANTEAFF
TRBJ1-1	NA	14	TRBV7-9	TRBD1	CASSFEGGGTEAFF
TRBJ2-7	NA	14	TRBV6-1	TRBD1	CASRDRAVGHEQYF
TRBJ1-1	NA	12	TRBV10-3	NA	CAIRATDGEAFF
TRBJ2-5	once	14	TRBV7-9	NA	CASSPGAFQETQYF
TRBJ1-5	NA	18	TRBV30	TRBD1	CAWSGGQGGLYSNQPQHF
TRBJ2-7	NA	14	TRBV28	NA	CASRGRAGGYEQYF
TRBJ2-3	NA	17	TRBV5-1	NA	CASSLGGLSVVTDTQYF
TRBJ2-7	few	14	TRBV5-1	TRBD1	CASSFLGQFYEQYF
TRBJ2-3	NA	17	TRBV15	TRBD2	CATSELGLAGVTDTQYF
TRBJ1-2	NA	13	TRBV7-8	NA	CASSFGTGSGYTF
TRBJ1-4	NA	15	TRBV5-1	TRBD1	CASSLGTGGGEKLFF
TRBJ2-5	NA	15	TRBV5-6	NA	CASSLFGVEEETQYF
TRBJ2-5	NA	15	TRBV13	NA	CASSLVPGVQETQYF
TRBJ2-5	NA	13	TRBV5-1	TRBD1	CASRDRGGETQYF
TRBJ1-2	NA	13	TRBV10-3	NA	CAISEWESYGYTF
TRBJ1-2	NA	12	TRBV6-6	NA	CASSTYASGYTF
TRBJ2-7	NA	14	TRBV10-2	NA	CASSESRSSYEQYF
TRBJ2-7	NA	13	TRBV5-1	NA	CASSLAGGREQYF
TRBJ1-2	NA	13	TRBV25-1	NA	CASSERANYGYTF
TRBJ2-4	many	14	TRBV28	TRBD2	CASSPPWREGNQYF
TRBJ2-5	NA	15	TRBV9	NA	CASSVAGGYQETQYF
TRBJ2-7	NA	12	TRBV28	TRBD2	CASTSGGYEQYF
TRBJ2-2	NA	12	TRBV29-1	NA	CSAGLITGELFF
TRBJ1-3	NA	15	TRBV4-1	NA	CASSQPSRAGNTIYF
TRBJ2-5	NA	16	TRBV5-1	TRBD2	CASSFLAGGNQETQYF